This TCR beta chain emerged from a study of T cell responses to AZD1222 COVID-19 vaccine. General study findings and limits: Researchers took repertoire samples only after the peak T cell response had come. Spike-specific TCR breadth and depth grew following two AZD1222 doses. There were vaccine-associated CD4 TCRs across spike, dominant at 160-218 and 743-854.

Doses given second, at about 4 or about 12 weeks, were pooled. About this clone: Its antigen is currently unknown.

Between the trimmed V and J ends, which lost 1 base and 2 bases, there was a span of 3 bases. The CDR3 is 12 residues long. CDR1 is SGHNT, CDR2 YYREEE, per germline (reference sequence). Measured with immunoSEQ multiplex PCR; TCRdb has only the in-frame clones, and not every one. The data hold 90,000 to 120,000 clones, with 70% to 90% observed a single time. This material consisted of peripheral blood, taken 28 days after the second AZD1222 dose. The receptor comes from an adult who received the AZD1222 COVID-19 vaccine. V gene TRBV5-4 combines with J gene TRBJ2-5; D is uncertain. CDR3: CASSLNQETQYF. The DNA of the CDR3 is TGTGCCAGCAGCTTGAATCAAGAGACCCAGTACTTC.